What follows describes a single T cell receptor (beta chain). Its specificity is unknown. The sample comes from a study of T cell responses to AZD1222 COVID-19 vaccine. The germline V and J ends were trimmed by 4 bases and 5 bases, with 15 bases remaining between them. The CDR3 is made up of 14 amino acids. The germline gives CDR1 LGHDT, CDR2 YNNKEL (reference sequence). Clones were sequenced by immunoSEQ multiplex PCR, and TCRdb holds only the in-frame ones, with some missing. The sample lists under 45,000 clones; 65% to 85% were seen once. Study results and limitations: Baseline seropositivity occurred in only six AZD1222 recipients.

The source material was peripheral blood, sampled 28 days after the second AZD1222 dose. This chain links TRBV3-1 (or the pseudogene TRBV3-2) with TRBJ2-7; weak D call: TRBD1 (5 bases). The TCR originated in an adult who received the AZD1222 COVID-19 vaccine. CDR3 sequence: CASSPRQGRNEQYF. The CDR3 bases are TGTGCCAGCAGCCCCAGGCAGGGTAGGAACGAGCAGTACTTC.